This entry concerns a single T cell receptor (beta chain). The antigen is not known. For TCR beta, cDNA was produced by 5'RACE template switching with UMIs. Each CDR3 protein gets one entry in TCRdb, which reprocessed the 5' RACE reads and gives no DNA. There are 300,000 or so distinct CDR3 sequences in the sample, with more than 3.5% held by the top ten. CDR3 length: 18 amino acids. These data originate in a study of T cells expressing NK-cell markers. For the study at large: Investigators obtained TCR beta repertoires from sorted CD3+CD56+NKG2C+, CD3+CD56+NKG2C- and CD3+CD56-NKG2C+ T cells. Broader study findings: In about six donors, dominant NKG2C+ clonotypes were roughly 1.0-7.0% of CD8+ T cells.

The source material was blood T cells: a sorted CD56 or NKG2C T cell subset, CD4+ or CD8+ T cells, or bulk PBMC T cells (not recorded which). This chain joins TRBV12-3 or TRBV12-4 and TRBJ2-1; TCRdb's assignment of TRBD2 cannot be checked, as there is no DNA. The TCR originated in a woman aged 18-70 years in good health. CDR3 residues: CASRPGSQRQGLYNEQFF.